Here is one T cell receptor beta chain with its context. Its antigen remains unknown. Sorted cells numbering roughly 19,000 to 1,100,000, with 10%, 30% or 50% RNA, yielded the naive CD8 libraries. Previously described methods and listed TCR primers produced bulk TCR libraries. Each CDR3 protein gets one entry after TCRdb re-called the PCR reads with MiXCR. The profile shows more than 550,000 distinct CDR3 sequences, about 25% of them singletons. The record originates from a study of molecular identifiers for immune sequencing clone quantification. Study-level results: Clones with over 20 RNA copies captured over 99% of effector molecules but under 1% of naive ones. Reports indicate spiked Jurkat TCR RNA from one cell could be found among 900,000 to 1,000,000 naive cells.

Input material: naive CD8+ T cells from blood, with Jurkat cell RNA spiked in. Subset in this sample: FACS-sorted CD8+CD4-CCR7+CD45RA+ naive T cells. The TCR originated in a human donor in good health. Some libraries in this study had Jurkat cell RNA spiked in.

Here the CDR3 DNA reads TGTGCCAGCAGTGAATTTGGACAGGGGTTGGACGAGCAGTACTTC. The encoded protein is CASSEFGQGLDEQYF. The V call is TRBV2, the J call TRBJ2-7; the match to TRBD1 covers 9 bases. The CDR3 is 15 amino acids. V lost 2 bases and J lost 5; bases outside the gene matches: 7. The germline V gene encodes CDR1 SNHLY and CDR2 FYNNEI.